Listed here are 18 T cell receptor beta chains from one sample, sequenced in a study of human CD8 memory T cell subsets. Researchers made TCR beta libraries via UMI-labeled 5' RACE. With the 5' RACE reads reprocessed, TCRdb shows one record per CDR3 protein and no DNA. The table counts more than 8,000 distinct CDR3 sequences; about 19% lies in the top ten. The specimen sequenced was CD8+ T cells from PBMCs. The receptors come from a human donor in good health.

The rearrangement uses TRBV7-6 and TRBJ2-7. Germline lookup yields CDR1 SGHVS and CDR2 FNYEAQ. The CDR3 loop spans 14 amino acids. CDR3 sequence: CASSDGEGSYEQYF.

CDR3 sequence: CASSRDRGEQYF. The J gene is TRBJ2-7, the V gene TRBV7-9; the TCRdb call, TRBD1, lacks DNA for checking. CDR3 size: 12 residues. CDR1 and CDR2 (germline): SEHNR, FQNEAQ (reference sequence). Filled out from reference TRBV7-9 and TRBJ2-7, the complete variable domain reads DTGVSQNPRHKITKRGQNVTFRCDPISEHNRLYWYRQTLGQGPEFLTYFQNEAQLEKSRLLSDRFSAERPKGSFSTLEIQRTEQGDSAMYLCASSRDRGEQYFGPGTRLTVT.

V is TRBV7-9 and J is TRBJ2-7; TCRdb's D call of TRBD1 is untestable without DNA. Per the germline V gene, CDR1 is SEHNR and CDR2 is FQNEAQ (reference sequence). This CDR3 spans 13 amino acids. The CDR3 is CASSPGTFYEQYF.

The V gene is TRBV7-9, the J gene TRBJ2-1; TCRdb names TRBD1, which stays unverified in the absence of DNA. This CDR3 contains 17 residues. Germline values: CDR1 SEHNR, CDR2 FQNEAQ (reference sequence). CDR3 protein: CASSLDNRSPEKDEQFF.

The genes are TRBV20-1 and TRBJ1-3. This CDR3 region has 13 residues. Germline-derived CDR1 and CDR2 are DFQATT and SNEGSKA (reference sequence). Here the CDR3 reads CSARGRGGNTIYF.

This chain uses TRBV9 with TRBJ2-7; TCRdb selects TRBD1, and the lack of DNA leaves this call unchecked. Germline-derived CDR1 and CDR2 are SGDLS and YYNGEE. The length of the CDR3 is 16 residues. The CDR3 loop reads CASSPDATGGGYEQYF.

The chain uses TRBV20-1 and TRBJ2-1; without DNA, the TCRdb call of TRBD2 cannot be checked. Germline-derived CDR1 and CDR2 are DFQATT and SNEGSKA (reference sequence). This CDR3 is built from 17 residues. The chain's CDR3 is CSARGSGVSGSYNEQFF.

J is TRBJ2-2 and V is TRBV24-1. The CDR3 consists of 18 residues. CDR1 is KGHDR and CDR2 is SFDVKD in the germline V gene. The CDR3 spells CATSDLDITGGGTGELFF.

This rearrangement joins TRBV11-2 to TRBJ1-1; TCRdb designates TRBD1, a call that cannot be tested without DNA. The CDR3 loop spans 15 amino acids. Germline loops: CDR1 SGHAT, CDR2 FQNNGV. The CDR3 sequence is CASSLGQTRNTEAFF.

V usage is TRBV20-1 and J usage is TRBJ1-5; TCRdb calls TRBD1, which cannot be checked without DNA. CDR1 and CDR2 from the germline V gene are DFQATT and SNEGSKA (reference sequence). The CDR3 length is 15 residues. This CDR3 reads CSAEERQASNQPQHF.

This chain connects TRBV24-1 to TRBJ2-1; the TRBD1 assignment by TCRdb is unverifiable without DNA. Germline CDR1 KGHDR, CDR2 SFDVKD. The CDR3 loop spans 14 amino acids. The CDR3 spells CATSDAGGGGEQFF.

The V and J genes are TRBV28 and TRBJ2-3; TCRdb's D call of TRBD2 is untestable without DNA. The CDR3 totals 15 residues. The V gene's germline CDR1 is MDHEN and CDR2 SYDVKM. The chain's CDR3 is CASHGLTESTDTQYF.

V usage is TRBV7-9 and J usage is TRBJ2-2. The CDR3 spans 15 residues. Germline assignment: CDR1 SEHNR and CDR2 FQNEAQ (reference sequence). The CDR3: CASRYPGAQTGELFF.

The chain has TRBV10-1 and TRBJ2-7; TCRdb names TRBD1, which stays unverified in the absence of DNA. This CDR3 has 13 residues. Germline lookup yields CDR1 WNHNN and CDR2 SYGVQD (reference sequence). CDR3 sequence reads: CASPGRLNNEQYF.

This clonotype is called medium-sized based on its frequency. CDR3: CASRGTGGYEQYF. The rearrangement links TRBV11-1 to TRBJ2-7; the TRBD1 assignment by TCRdb is unverifiable without DNA. From germline, CDR1 is SGHAT and CDR2 FQDESV (reference sequence). The CDR3 sequence is 13 residues long.

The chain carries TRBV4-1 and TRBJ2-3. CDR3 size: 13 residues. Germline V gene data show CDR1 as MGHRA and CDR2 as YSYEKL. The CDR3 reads CASSLSEGAEQYF.

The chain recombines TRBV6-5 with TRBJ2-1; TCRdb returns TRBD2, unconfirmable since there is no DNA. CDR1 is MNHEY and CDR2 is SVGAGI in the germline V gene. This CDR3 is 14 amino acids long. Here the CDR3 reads CASPEGEAFNEQFF.

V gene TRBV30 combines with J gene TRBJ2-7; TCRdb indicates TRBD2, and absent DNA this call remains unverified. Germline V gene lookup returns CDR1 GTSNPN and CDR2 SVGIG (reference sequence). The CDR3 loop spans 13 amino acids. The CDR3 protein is CAWSASGGYEQYF.